The 24 T cell receptor beta chains given below trace back to one sample, sequenced in a study of molecular identifiers for immune sequencing clone quantification. TCRdb passed the PCR reads through MiXCR, listing each CDR3 protein once. Here the sample spans around 480,000 distinct CDR3 sequences, about 20% being singletons. Specimen: naive CD8+ T cells from blood, with Jurkat cell RNA spiked in. Stated subset: FACS-sorted CD8+CD4-CCR7+CD45RA+ naive T cells. These TCRs come from a human donor in good health. Some libraries in this study had Jurkat cell RNA spiked in.

The chain has TRBV6-2 or TRBV6-3 and TRBJ2-7; TRBD1 agrees at 7 bases. Germline lookup yields CDR1 MNHEY and CDR2 SVGEGT. J lost 4 bases, V lost 4 bases, and 10 bases had no gene match. The CDR3 runs to 15 residues. As DNA, the CDR3 is TGTGCCAGCAGTTTAAATAGACAGGGCACTTACGAGCAGTACTTC. It codes for CASSLNRQGTYEQYF.

The V and J genes are TRBV5-6 and TRBJ2-7, with a tentative D call TRBD1 (5 bases). Per the germline V gene, CDR1 is SGHDT and CDR2 is YYEEEE. This CDR3 has 13 residues. Trimming took 4 bases from V and 3 from J, leaving 11 bases between them. CDR3 protein: CASSATDYYEQYF. The CDR3 nucleotides are TGTGCCAGCAGCGCGACAGATTACTACGAGCAGTACTTC. The variable domain in full, with the rest retrieved from reference TRBV5-6 and TRBJ2-7, is DAGVTQSPTHLIKTRGQQVTLRCSPKSGHDTVSWYQQALGQGPQFIFQYYEEEERQRGNFPDRFSGHQFPNYSSELNVNALLLGDSALYLCASSATDYYEQYFGPGTRLTVT.

This clonotype was seen at least ten times. V and J are TRBV15 and TRBJ1-5, with D maybe TRBD1 (5 bases). Germline V gene data show CDR1 as LNHNV and CDR2 as YYDKDF (reference sequence). V was clipped by 3 bases and J by 3 bases, with 15 bases between them. This CDR3 contains 16 residues. The CDR3: CATSRGWQGPNQPQHF. The CDR3 nucleotides read TGTGCCACCAGCAGGGGATGGCAGGGACCCAATCAGCCCCAGCATTTT. The complete variable domain, with remaining parts taken from reference TRBV15 and TRBJ1-5, reads DAMVIQNPRYQVTQFGKPVTLSCSQTLNHNVMYWYQQKSSQAPKLLFHYYDKDFNNEADTPDNFQSRRPNTSFCFLDIRSPGLGDTAMYLCATSRGWQGPNQPQHFGDGTRLSIL.

At least ten counts were recorded for this clonotype. This rearrangement joins TRBV29-1 to TRBJ2-7; D possibly matches TRBD1 or TRBD2 (6 bases each). CDR1 and CDR2 (germline): SQVTM, ANQGSEA. The CDR3 is 13 residues long. Trimming cost V 5 bases and J 4 bases, with 15 bases left between them. The CDR3: CSVLGGNGYEQYF. The CDR3 nucleotides read TGCAGCGTTTTGGGGGGCAATGGATACGAGCAGTACTTC.

This sequence joins TRBV12-3 or TRBV12-4 and TRBJ2-1; D is unresolved. The CDR3 totals 14 residues. V lost 4 bases and J lost 1, with 8 bases in between. CDR3 coding DNA: TGTGCCAGCAGTTATCCACCATCCTACAATGAGCAGTTCTTC. Translated: CASSYPPSYNEQFF.

This clonotype has at least ten counts. The V and J genes are TRBV4-1 and TRBJ2-1, with D tentatively TRBD2 (7 bases). The germline V and J ends were trimmed by 8 bases and 8 bases, with 16 bases remaining between them. Germline V gene sequence: CDR1 MGHRA, CDR2 YSYEKL. The CDR3 totals 13 residues. The CDR3 here is CASRGEGEDEQFF. In DNA form, the CDR3 reads TGCGCCAGCCGAGGGGAGGGGGAGGATGAGCAGTTCTTC.

V gene TRBV5-4 combines with J gene TRBJ2-3, with 11 nucleotides matching TRBD2. Germline V lookup: CDR1 SGHNT, CDR2 YYREEE (reference sequence). The length of the CDR3 is 15 residues. After removal of 2 bases from V and 7 bases from J, the junction contained 6 bases not matched to a gene. The CDR3 sequence is CASSFGTSGLNTQYF. The CDR3 DNA reads as TGTGCCAGCAGCTTCGGGACTAGCGGTTTAAATACGCAGTATTTT. The full variable domain, with the rest looked up from reference TRBV5-4 and TRBJ2-3, is ETGVTQSPTHLIKTRGQQVTLRCSSQSGHNTVSWYQQALGQGPQFIFQYYREEENGRGNFPPRFSGLQFPNYSSELNVNALELDDSALYLCASSFGTSGLNTQYFGPGTRLTVL.

The sample holds a few counts of this clonotype. The chain combines TRBV4-3 with TRBJ2-1; TRBD2 aligns across 10 bases. The CDR3 covers 18 residues. Losses at the gene ends were 0 bases for V and 8 bases for J; bases not matched to a gene: 13. Germline CDR1 is LGHNA and CDR2 is YSLEER. The CDR3 is CASSQEVMLAGVVHEQFF. Here the CDR3 DNA reads TGCGCCAGCAGCCAAGAAGTCATGCTAGCGGGAGTTGTCCATGAGCAGTTCTTC.

As regards this clonotype: A much larger clone lies a single base off, so this may be a read error. The chain is built from TRBV7-9 and TRBJ2-3, with 10 bases identical to TRBD1. The J segment lost 8 bases and the V segment lost 5 bases, leaving 16 bases of the junction unmatched. CDR1 is SEHNR and CDR2 is FQNEAQ in the germline V gene (reference sequence). The CDR3 length is 17 residues. The CDR3 coding sequence is TGTGCCAGCAGCGGTACCCGGGACAGGGGCGTCCCAAGTACGCAGTATTTT. This translates into CASSGTRDRGVPSTQYF.

Comment on this clonotype: The CDR3 carries no conserved terminal phenylalanine or tryptophan, so it likely arises from a read error. This CDR3 reads CASSLADLGYEQYL. DNA of the CDR3: TGTGCCAGCAGCTTAGCGGACCTGGGCTACGAGCAGTACCTC. The V and J genes are TRBV7-8 and TRBJ2-7; D remains unclear. This CDR3 has 14 residues. V was trimmed by 0 bases and J by 3 bases, leaving 9 bases between them. From germline, CDR1 is SGHVS and CDR2 FQNEAQ.

This clonotype showed up many times. The V call is TRBV7-9, the J call TRBJ2-3, with 13 bases lining up with TRBD2. In germline, CDR1 is SEHNR, CDR2 FQNEAQ (reference sequence). The CDR3 totals 15 residues. V shed 7 bases and J 4 bases; nucleotides not matched to a gene: 5. The chain's CDR3 is CASTWTSGGPDTQYF. In nucleotides, the CDR3 is TGTGCCAGCACCTGGACTAGCGGGGGTCCAGATACGCAGTATTTT.

This clonotype was observed many times. The rearrangement uses TRBV28 and TRBJ2-3; D may be TRBD1 or TRBD2 (5 bases each). CDR1 and CDR2 (germline): MDHEN, SYDVKM. CDR3 length: 15 residues. V was trimmed by 2 bases and J by 2 bases, leaving 11 bases between them. CDR3 coding DNA: TGTGCCAGCAGTTTAGAGAGGGGAATCACAGATACGCAGTATTTT. It yields the protein CASSLERGITDTQYF. The variable domain in full, with the rest retrieved from reference TRBV28 and TRBJ2-3, is DVKVTQSSRYLVKRTGEKVFLECVQDMDHENMFWYRQDPGLGLRLIYFSYDVKMKEKGDIPEGYSVSREKKERFSLILESASTNQTSMYLCASSLERGITDTQYFGPGTRLTVL.

This clonotype was recorded at least ten times. The chain's CDR3 is CASSVALGYEQYF. In DNA, the CDR3 is TGTGCCAGCAGCGTAGCCCTAGGGTACGAGCAGTACTTC. The chain has TRBV9 and TRBJ2-7, with D unresolved. The CDR3 runs 13 residues. V was trimmed by 0 bases and J by 4 bases, leaving 8 bases between them. Germline V gives CDR1 SGDLS, CDR2 YYNGEE.

This rearrangement joins TRBV9 to TRBJ2-7, with TRBD2 as a possible D gene (6 bases). V lost 5 bases and J 1 base, leaving 16 bases between the germline ends. CDR1 is SGDLS and CDR2 is YYNGEE in the germline V gene. The CDR3 runs to 15 residues. This chain's CDR3 is CASSGTSEPSYEQYF. CDR3 DNA sequence: TGTGCCAGCAGTGGGACTTCAGAACCTTCCTACGAGCAGTACTTC.

This clonotype was seen repeatedly, ten times or more. This chain connects TRBV28 to TRBJ1-6; D gene uncertain. Trimming stripped 7 bases from V and 7 bases from J, with 8 bases between. The CDR3 has 12 residues. CDR1 is MDHEN and CDR2 is SYDVKM in the germline V gene. The CDR3 DNA follows: TGTGCCAGCACTTGGGAAAATTCACCCCTCCACTTT. It yields the protein CASTWENSPLHF.

This clonotype was counted at least ten times. The chain joins TRBV29-1 to TRBJ1-1; D possibly corresponds to TRBD1 (5 bases). In germline, CDR1 is SQVTM, CDR2 ANQGSEA. V lost 7 bases to trimming and J lost 2 bases, with 17 bases between them. The CDR3 is 14 residues long. For the CDR3, the DNA is TGCAGCGCAGGAGGGGCGGAGGATAACACTGAAGCTTTCTTT. This translates into CSAGGAEDNTEAFF.

Ten or more counts support this clonotype. The gene calls are TRBV12-3 or TRBV12-4 and TRBJ1-6; 7 bases are a match to TRBD1. V shed 5 bases, J shed 8 bases, and the junction held 12 bases outside the gene matches. The length of the CDR3 is 16 residues. The CDR3, as DNA: TGTGCCAGCAGTCCGCGACAGGGTTTCGTTGATTCACCCCTCCACTTT. Its protein product is CASSPRQGFVDSPLHF.

This clonotype has only a few counts. V usage is TRBV7-8 and J usage is TRBJ2-3, with TRBD2 identical over 16 bases. V gave up 4 bases and J gave up 5 bases; unmatched junction bases: 27. Per the germline V gene, CDR1 is SGHVS and CDR2 is FQNEAQ. The CDR3 has 24 amino acids. The CDR3 here is CASSYRPDLRGLAGGPGGEDTQYF. The DNA of the CDR3 is TGTGCCAGCAGCTACAGACCCGATCTAAGGGGACTAGCGGGGGGGCCTGGAGGGGAAGATACGCAGTATTTT.

Comments on this clonotype: A clone one base away is much larger, so this may be a read error. The rearrangement uses TRBV5-6 and TRBJ2-7, with D hard to call. CDR1 is SGHDT and CDR2 is YYEEEE in the germline V gene. CDR3 size: 14 residues. CDR3 sequence (DNA): TGTGTCAGCAGCCCGAGTGGCTTATCCTACGAGCAGTACTTC. It codes for CVSSPSGLSYEQYF.

This clonotype has just a few counts. V and J are TRBV9 and TRBJ2-7; no reliable D call. The germline V gene has CDR1 SGDLS and CDR2 YYNGEE. This CDR3 is 14 amino acids long. V dropped 0 bases and J dropped 2 bases, with 9 bases sitting between them. CDR3 sequence: CASSVGNGPYEQYF. The CDR3 region has the DNA TGTGCCAGCAGCGTAGGTAACGGCCCCTACGAGCAGTACTTC. The whole variable domain, remainder taken from reference TRBV9 and TRBJ2-7, is DSGVTQTPKHLITATGQRVTLRCSPRSGDLSVYWYQQSLDQGLQFLIQYYNGEERAKGNILERFSAQQFPDLHSELNLSSLELGDSALYFCASSVGNGPYEQYFGPGTRLTVT.

The chain recombines TRBV19 with TRBJ2-5; perhaps TRBD1 as D (6 bases). The germline CDR1 and CDR2 sequences are LNHDA and SQIVND (reference sequence). V lost 8 bases to trimming and J lost 5 bases, with 15 bases between them. This CDR3 is 13 amino acids long. The CDR3, as DNA: TGTGCCAGTCGCAAGGGGGTCGGGGAGACCCAGTACTTC. Translating gives CASRKGVGETQYF.

This clonotype came up a few times. V gene TRBV28 combines with J gene TRBJ2-5, with D unresolved. CDR3 length equals 15 residues. In germline, CDR1 is MDHEN, CDR2 SYDVKM. V dropped 5 bases and J dropped 0 bases, with 13 bases sitting between them. For the CDR3, the DNA is TGTGCCAGCAGTCCCGATACACGGGACCAAGAGACCCAGTACTTC. Translation: CASSPDTRDQETQYF.

The chain links TRBV28 to TRBJ2-7; perhaps D is TRBD1 or TRBD2 (5 bases each). Germline V gene sequence: CDR1 MDHEN, CDR2 SYDVKM. CDR3 length: 16 amino acids. Trimming pared 4 bases from V and 0 bases from J, leaving 16 bases between. CDR3 nucleotide sequence: TGTGCCAGCAGTTCGCAGGATCCGGGACCCTCCTACGAGCAGTACTTC. Amino acid sequence: CASSSQDPGPSYEQYF.

This sequence joins TRBV20-1 and TRBJ1-5; 10 bases align to TRBD1. The V gene end was trimmed by 3 bases and the J gene end by 0 bases; junction bases not matched to a gene: 2. Per germline, CDR1 DFQATT and CDR2 SNEGSKA (reference sequence). The CDR3 is 15 amino acids. CDR3 in amino acids: CSARDRGYSNQPQHF. The CDR3 DNA sequence: TGCAGTGCTAGGGACAGGGGGTATAGCAATCAGCCCCAGCATTTT.